Listed below are T cell receptor beta chains from one sample, sequenced in a study of CD8+ T cells in alopecia areata. This table comes from immunoSEQ multiplex PCR, and its TCRdb copy is limited to in-frame clones, with some not included. The repertoire holds around 160,000 clones, with 85% to 90% as singletons. Source: CD8+ T cells sorted from blood, taken at week 0. The receptors were sampled from a human donor with alopecia areata. The CDR3 runs from the conserved cysteine through the conserved F or W. The D gene is left open where the match is weak. Expanded clones get a size class; other rows say once, few or many, or leave the size out.

TRBV6-5	NA	NA	TRBJ2-5	CASAAMYQETQYF	TGTGCCAGCGCCGCCATGTACCAAGAGACCCAGTACTTC
TRBV29-1	NA	NA	TRBJ2-7	CSVGPGTDDYEQYF	TGCAGCGTTGGACCCGGGACTGACGACTACGAGCAGTACTTC
TRBV7-9	NA	NA	TRBJ2-7	CASSAKGVSYEQYF	TGTGCCAGCAGCGCAAAGGGGGTTTCCTACGAGCAGTACTTC
TRBV21-1	NA	NA	TRBJ2-3	CASSTGDRPQMGVAQYF	TGTGCCAGCAGCACCGGGGACAGGCCTCAAATGGGAGTGGCGCAGTATTTT
TRBV7-8	TRBD2	NA	TRBJ2-3	CASSLASSGTSTDTQYF	TGTGCCAGCAGCTTAGCGTCTAGCGGAACCAGCACAGATACGCAGTATTTT
TRBV27	NA	NA	TRBJ2-2	CASSLSRGGELFF	TGTGCCAGCAGTTTATCACGGGGCGGGGAGCTGTTTTTT
TRBV13	NA	NA	TRBJ1-4	CASSLRTATNEKLFF	TGTGCCAGCAGCCTACGTACAGCAACTAATGAAAAACTGTTTTTT
TRBV27	TRBD2	NA	TRBJ2-1	CASSLSGLAGGPFYNEQFF	TGTGCCAGCAGTTTAAGTGGACTAGCGGGAGGGCCGTTCTACAATGAGCAGTTCTTC
TRBV6-1	NA	NA	TRBJ1-5	CASSEVAGQPQHF	TGTGCCAGCAGTGAAGTGGCTGGTCAGCCCCAGCATTTT
TRBV27	TRBD1	NA	TRBJ2-2	CASSARTGGSGELFF	TGTGCCAGCAGTGCCCGGACAGGGGGAAGCGGGGAGCTGTTTTTT
TRBV9	NA	once	TRBJ1-2	CASSVYSYGYTF	TGTGCCAGCAGCGTTTACAGCTATGGCTACACCTTC
TRBV9	TRBD1	NA	TRBJ2-1	CASSHPGQYNEQFF	TGTGCCAGCAGCCATCCGGGACAGTACAATGAGCAGTTCTTC
TRBV5-1	NA	NA	TRBJ2-1	CASSLSSLDNEQFF	TGCGCCAGCAGCTTAAGTTCTCTAGACAATGAGCAGTTCTTC
TRBV20-1	NA	NA	TRBJ2-7	CSATTTYEQYF	TGCAGTGCCACGACAACCTACGAGCAGTACTTC
TRBV7-3	NA	NA	TRBJ2-1	CASSPRGPSSYNEQFF	TGTGCCAGCAGCCCGAGGGGTCCCAGCTCCTACAATGAGCAGTTCTTC
TRBV5-5	NA	once	TRBJ2-7	CASSLYGVEYSYEQYF	TGTGCCAGCAGTTTATACGGTGTCGAATACTCCTACGAGCAGTACTTC
TRBV7-8	NA	NA	TRBJ2-3	CASRPPLLDTQYF	TGTGCCAGCCGACCTCCCCTCTTAGATACGCAGTATTTT
TRBV11-2	TRBD2	once	TRBJ2-1	CASWDSGRGHYNEQFF	TGTGCCAGCTGGGATAGCGGGAGGGGCCATTACAATGAGCAGTTCTTC
TRBV7-9	TRBD1	NA	TRBJ2-1	CASSPPGQGSLEQFF	TGTGCCAGCAGCCCTCCGGGACAGGGGAGCTTAGAGCAGTTCTTC
TRBV5-4	NA	NA	TRBJ2-7	CASSLGRGTEDYEQYF	TGTGCCAGCAGCTTGGGGCGCGGGACAGAGGACTACGAGCAGTACTTC
TRBV30	NA	once	TRBJ2-2	CAFHEPLNPNTGELFF	TGTGCCTTCCATGAACCCCTAAACCCCAACACCGGGGAGCTGTTTTTT
TRBV7-7	NA	NA	TRBJ2-1	CASSLGRGAHNEQFF	TGTGCCAGCAGCTTAGGCAGGGGGGCCCACAATGAGCAGTTCTTC
TRBV11-2	NA	few	TRBJ2-3	CASSFRGRLSTDTQYF	TGTGCCAGCAGCTTCCGTGGCCGATTAAGCACAGATACGCAGTATTTT
TRBV6-1	NA	once	TRBJ1-1	CASSEIGTEAFF	TGTGCCAGCAGTGAAATCGGCACTGAAGCTTTCTTT
TRBV9	NA	NA	TRBJ2-1	CASSVATGPGLNNEQFF	TGTGCCAGCAGCGTAGCTACTGGTCCCGGGCTTAACAATGAGCAGTTCTTC
TRBV23-1	TRBD2	once	TRBJ2-7	CASSQTSGGATYEQYF	TGCGCCAGCAGTCAGACTAGCGGGGGAGCCACCTACGAGCAGTACTTC
TRBV7-9	NA	NA	TRBJ2-3	CASSSWDTDTQYF	TGTGCCAGCAGCTCCTGGGACACAGATACGCAGTATTTT
TRBV29-1	TRBD2	NA	TRBJ2-7	CSDGGTYEQYF	TGCAGCGACGGGGGGACCTACGAGCAGTACTTC
TRBV30	TRBD1	NA	TRBJ1-4	CAWDRGHEKLFF	TGTGCCTGGGACAGGGGGCACGAAAAACTGTTTTTT
TRBV7-6	NA	NA	TRBJ2-3	CASSLDGEGDTQYF	TGTGCCAGCAGCTTAGACGGGGAAGGAGATACGCAGTATTTT
TRBV27	TRBD1	NA	TRBJ2-1	CASTAIDRGLIEQFF	TGTGCCAGCACCGCTATTGACAGGGGGCTTATTGAGCAGTTCTTC
TRBV27	TRBD2	few	TRBJ2-5	CASSLGLAGTQYF	TGTGCCAGCAGCCTCGGACTAGCGGGGACCCAGTACTTC
TRBV19	TRBD2	NA	TRBJ2-7	CATRGGSYEQYF	TGTGCCACCCGCGGGGGATCCTACGAGCAGTACTTC
TRBV9	TRBD1	NA	TRBJ2-3	CASSVVQGASTDTQYF	TGTGCCAGCAGCGTAGTACAGGGGGCGAGCACAGATACGCAGTATTTT
TRBV4-1	NA	NA	TRBJ1-3	CASSHGNTIYF	TGCGCCAGCAGCCACGGAAACACCATATATTTT
TRBV7-2	NA	NA	TRBJ1-1	CASSLGRVNTEAFF	TGTGCCAGCAGCTTAGGTCGGGTGAACACTGAAGCTTTCTTT
TRBV7-9	NA	NA	TRBJ2-7	CASSSAYPAPYEQYF	TGTGCCAGCAGCTCCGCATATCCGGCGCCCTACGAGCAGTACTTC
TRBV5-1	TRBD1	NA	TRBJ2-5	CASSPGTGGGETQYF	TGCGCCAGCAGCCCTGGGACAGGGGGCGGGGAGACCCAGTACTTC
TRBV29-1	NA	NA	TRBJ2-2	CSVENGTVAAGELFF	TGCAGCGTTGAAAATGGAACAGTCGCGGCCGGGGAGCTGTTTTTT
TRBV7-3	TRBD1	NA	TRBJ2-1	CASSSHGTGVNEQFF	TGTGCCAGCAGCTCCCACGGGACAGGGGTCAATGAGCAGTTCTTC
TRBV7-9	NA	once	TRBJ2-5	CASSLPRLGDQETQYF	TGTGCCAGCAGCTTACCTCGGCTAGGGGATCAAGAGACCCAGTACTTC
TRBV29-1	NA	once	TRBJ2-1	CSVDQNYNEQFF	TGCAGCGTTGATCAGAATTACAATGAGCAGTTCTTC
TRBV7-6	TRBD2	NA	TRBJ2-7	CASSLGLAGDEQYF	TGTGCCAGCAGCTTAGGTCTAGCGGGAGACGAGCAGTACTTC
TRBV15	NA	NA	TRBJ2-7	CATSRDRTPTYEQYF	TGTGCCACCAGCAGAGATCGGACACCCACCTACGAGCAGTACTTC
TRBV29-1	NA	NA	TRBJ2-7	CSVGVRGPYEQYF	TGCAGCGTTGGTGTCAGGGGCCCCTACGAGCAGTACTTC
TRBV20-1	NA	NA	TRBJ2-1	CSARDNNEQFF	TGCAGTGCTAGAGACAACAATGAGCAGTTCTTC
TRBV4-1	TRBD2	NA	TRBJ2-3	CASSQGEGGPTDTQYF	TGCGCCAGCAGCCAAGGGGAGGGAGGGCCCACAGATACGCAGTATTTT
TRBV9	NA	NA	TRBJ2-1	CASSVDSSSYNEQFF	TGTGCCAGCAGCGTCGACAGCAGCTCCTACAATGAGCAGTTCTTC